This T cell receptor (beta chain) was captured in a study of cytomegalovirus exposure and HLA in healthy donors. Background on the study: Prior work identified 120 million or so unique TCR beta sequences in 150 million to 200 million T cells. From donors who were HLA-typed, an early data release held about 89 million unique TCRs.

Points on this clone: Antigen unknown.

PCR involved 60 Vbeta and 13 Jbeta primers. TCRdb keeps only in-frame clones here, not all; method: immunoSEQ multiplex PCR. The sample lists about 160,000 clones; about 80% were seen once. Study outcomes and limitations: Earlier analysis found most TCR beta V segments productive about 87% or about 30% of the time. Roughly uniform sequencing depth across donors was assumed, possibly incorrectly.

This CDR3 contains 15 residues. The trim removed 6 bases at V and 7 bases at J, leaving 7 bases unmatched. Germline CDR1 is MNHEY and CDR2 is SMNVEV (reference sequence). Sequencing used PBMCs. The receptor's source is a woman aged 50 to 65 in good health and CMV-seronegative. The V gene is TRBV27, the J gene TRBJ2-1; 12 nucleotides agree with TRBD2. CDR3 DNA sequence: TGTGCCAGCAGCACTACTAGCGGGGGGAGTAATGAGCAGTTCTTC. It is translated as CASSTTSGGSNEQFF.